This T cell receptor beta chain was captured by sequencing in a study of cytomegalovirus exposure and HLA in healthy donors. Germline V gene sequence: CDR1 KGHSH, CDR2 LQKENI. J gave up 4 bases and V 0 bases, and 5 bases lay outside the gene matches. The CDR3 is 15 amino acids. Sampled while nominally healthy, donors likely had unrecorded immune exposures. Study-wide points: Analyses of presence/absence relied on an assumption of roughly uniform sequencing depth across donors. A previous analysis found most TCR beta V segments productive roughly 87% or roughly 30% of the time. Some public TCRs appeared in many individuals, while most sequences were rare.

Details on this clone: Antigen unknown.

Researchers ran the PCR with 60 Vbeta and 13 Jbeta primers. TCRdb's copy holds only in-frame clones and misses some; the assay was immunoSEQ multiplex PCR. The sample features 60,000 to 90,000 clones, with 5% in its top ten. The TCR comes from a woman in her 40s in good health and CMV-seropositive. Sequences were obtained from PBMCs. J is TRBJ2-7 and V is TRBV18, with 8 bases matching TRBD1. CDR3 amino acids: CASSPPSRGQYEQYF. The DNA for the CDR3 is TGTGCCAGCTCACCACCTTCCAGGGGGCAATACGAGCAGTACTTC.